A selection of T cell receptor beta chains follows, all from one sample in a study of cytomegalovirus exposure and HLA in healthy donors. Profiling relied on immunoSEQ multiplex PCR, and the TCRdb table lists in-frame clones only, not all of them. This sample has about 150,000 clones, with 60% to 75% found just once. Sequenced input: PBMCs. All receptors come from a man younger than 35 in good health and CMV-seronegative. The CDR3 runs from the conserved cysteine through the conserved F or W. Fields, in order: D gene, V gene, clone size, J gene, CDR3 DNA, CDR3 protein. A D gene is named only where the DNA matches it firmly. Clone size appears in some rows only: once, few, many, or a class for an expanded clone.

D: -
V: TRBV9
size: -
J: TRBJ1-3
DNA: TGTGCCAGCAGCGTAGACAGCGGAAGTAGCTCTGGAAACACCATATATTTT
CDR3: CASSVDSGSSSGNTIYF

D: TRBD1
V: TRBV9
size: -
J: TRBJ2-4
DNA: TGTGCCAGCAGCGTAGACAGGGGTTTTGAAAACATTCAGTACTTC
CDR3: CASSVDRGFENIQYF

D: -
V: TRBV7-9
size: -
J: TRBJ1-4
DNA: TGTGCCAGCAGCCCAATATCGGGAGGAGGTGAAAAACTGTTTTTT
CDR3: CASSPISGGGEKLFF

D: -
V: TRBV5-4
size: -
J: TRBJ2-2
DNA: TGTGCCAGCAGCTTGGACACCAACACCGGGGAGCTGTTTTTT
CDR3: CASSLDTNTGELFF

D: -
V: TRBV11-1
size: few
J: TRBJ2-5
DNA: TGTGCCAGCAGCTCCAAACTCGGGGGAGCGACGACCCAGTACTTC
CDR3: CASSSKLGGATTQYF

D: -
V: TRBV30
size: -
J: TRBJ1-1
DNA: TGTGCCTGGAGTGTACAGGAGAACACTGAAGCTTTCTTT
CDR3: CAWSVQENTEAFF

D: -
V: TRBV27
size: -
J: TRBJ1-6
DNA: TGTGCCAGCAGTTTATCCCCAGGGATAACATACAGTTCACCCCTCCACTTT
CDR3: CASSLSPGITYSSPLHF

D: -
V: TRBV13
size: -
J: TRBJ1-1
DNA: TGTGCCAGCAGCTTAGTATTTCAAGCTTTCTTT
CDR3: CASSLVFQAFF

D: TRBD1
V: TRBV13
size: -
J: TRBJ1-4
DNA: TGTGCCAGCAGCTTAGCCTGGAGGACAGGCAATGAAAAACTGTTTTTT
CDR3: CASSLAWRTGNEKLFF

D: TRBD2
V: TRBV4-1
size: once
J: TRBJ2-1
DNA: TGCGCCAGCAGCCAAGTCACTAGCGGGGGATACAATGAGCAGTTCTTC
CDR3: CASSQVTSGGYNEQFF

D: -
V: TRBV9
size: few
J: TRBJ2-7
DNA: TGTGCCAGCAGCGCGGGCGGGGGCCTTCTCTACGAGCAGTACTTC
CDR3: CASSAGGGLLYEQYF

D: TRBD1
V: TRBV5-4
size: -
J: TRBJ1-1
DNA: TGTGCCAGCAGCCAGGACCAGGGGGACGGGCGAAGGACTTTCTTT
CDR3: CASSQDQGDGRRTFF

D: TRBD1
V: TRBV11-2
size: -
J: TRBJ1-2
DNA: TGTGCCAGCAGCTTACAAGTAGGGGGCTACTATGGCTACACCTTC
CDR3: CASSLQVGGYYGYTF

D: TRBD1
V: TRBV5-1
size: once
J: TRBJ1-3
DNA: TGCGCCAGCAGCTTGTTTGGGCGTCAGGGGGAGTCGGGAAACACCATATATTTT
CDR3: CASSLFGRQGESGNTIYF

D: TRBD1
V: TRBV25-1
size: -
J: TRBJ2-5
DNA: TGTGCCAGCAGTAAATCACCGGGACAGGGAAAGGAGACCCAGTACTTC
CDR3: CASSKSPGQGKETQYF

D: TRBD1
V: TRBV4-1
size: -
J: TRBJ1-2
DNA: TGCGCCAGCAGCCAAGGGGGACAGGGTTCTGGTGGCTACACCTTC
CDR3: CASSQGGQGSGGYTF

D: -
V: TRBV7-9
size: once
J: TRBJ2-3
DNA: TGTGCCAGCAGCCCTAACAGGGTTCTCACAGATACGCAGTATTTT
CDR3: CASSPNRVLTDTQYF

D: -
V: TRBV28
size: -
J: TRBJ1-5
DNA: TGTGCCAGCAGCCTAGACAGGTTAAGTCAGCCCCAGCATTTT
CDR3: CASSLDRLSQPQHF

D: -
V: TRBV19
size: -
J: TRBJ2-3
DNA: TGTGCCAGTAGTATAACGGGGGGCGGAGAAAATACGCAGTATTTT
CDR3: CASSITGGGENTQYF

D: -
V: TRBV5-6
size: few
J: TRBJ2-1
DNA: TGTGCCAGCAGCTTGGGAACGGGGGTGATCTACAATGAGCAGTTCTTC
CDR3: CASSLGTGVIYNEQFF

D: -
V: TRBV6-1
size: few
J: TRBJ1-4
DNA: TGTGCCAGCAAAACCTCTTTGCAGGGATACGAAAAACTGTTTTTT
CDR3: CASKTSLQGYEKLFF

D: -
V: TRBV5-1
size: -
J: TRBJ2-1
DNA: TGCGCCAGCAGCTTGGGCCGACAGGGCGGGATCGATGAGCAGTTCTTC
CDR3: CASSLGRQGGIDEQFF

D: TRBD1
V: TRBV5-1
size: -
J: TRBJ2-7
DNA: TGCGCCAGCAGCTCTCCCCGGGACAGGGCCTACGAGCAGTACTTC
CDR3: CASSSPRDRAYEQYF

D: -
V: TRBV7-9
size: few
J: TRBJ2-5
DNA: TGTGCCAGCAGCATACAAGAGACCCAGTACTTC
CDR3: CASSIQETQYF

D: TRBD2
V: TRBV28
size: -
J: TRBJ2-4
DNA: TGTGCCACCCAGCGGGGGTTAGCGGCTAAATGGGTATTTGCCAAAAACATTCAGTACTTC
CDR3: CATQRGLAAKWVFAKNIQYF

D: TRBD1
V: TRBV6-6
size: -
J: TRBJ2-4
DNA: TGTGCCGGATCGACAGGGGGGGACATTCAGTACTTC
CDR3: CAGSTGGDIQYF

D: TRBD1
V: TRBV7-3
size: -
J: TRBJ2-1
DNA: TGTGCCAGCAGCTTAAACTCAGGGGGTTCCAATGAGCAGTTCTTC
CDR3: CASSLNSGGSNEQFF

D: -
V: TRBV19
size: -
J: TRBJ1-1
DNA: TGTGCCAGTAGTTCCTCGGTGCTCGAGACTGAAGCTTTCTTT
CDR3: CASSSSVLETEAFF

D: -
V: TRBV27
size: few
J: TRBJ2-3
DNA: TGTGCCAGCAGTCGGCGGGATAGCACAGATACGCAGTATTTT
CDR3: CASSRRDSTDTQYF

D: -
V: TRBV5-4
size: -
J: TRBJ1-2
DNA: TGTGCCAGCAGCTTGGTGGACGCGGGTGGATATGGCTGCACCTTC
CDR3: CASSLVDAGGYGCTF

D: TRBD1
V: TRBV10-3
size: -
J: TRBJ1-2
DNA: TGTGCCACGCTGGGACAGGGGCATGGCTACACCTTC
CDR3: CATLGQGHGYTF

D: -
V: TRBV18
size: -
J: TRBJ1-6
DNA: TGTGCCAGCTCACCTGTGACCGGAGGTGCGAATTCACCCCTCCACTTT
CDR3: CASSPVTGGANSPLHF

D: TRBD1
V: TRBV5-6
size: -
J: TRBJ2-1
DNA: TGTGCCAGCAGCCCGCGAGGGGGCGGCTACAATGAGCAGTTCTTC
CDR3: CASSPRGGGYNEQFF

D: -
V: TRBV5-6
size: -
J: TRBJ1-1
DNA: TGTGCCAGCACCGTGGGATTTTACCAGGGCGTCACTGAAGCTTTCTTT
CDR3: CASTVGFYQGVTEAFF

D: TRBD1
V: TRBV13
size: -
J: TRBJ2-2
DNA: TGTGCCAGCAGCTTGGGACAGTCGAACACCGGGGAGCTGTTTTTT
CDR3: CASSLGQSNTGELFF

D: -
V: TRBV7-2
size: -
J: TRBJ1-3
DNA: TGTGCCAGCAGCTTAGGAGGAGTCTCTGGAAACACCATATATTTT
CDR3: CASSLGGVSGNTIYF

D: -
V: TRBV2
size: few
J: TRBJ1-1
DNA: TGTGCCAGCAGGCGACAGACGGGAGCTTTCTTT
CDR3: CASRRQTGAFF

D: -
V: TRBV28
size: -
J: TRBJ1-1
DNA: TGTGCCAGCAGTTTCCAGGCGGGGAACTTGGAAGCTTTCTTT
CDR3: CASSFQAGNLEAFF

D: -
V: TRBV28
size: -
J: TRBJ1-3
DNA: TGTGCCAGCAGCCATGGTTGGGGGCGGGGGTCTGGAAACACCATATATTTT
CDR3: CASSHGWGRGSGNTIYF

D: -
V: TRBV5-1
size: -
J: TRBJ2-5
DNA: TGCGCCAGCAGCTTGGCCGGAGGGTTGGAGACCCAGTACTTC
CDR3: CASSLAGGLETQYF

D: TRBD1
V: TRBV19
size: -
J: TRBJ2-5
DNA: TGTGCCAGTAGTATAGGACAGGGCAGGAAGGTCCAGTACTTC
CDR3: CASSIGQGRKVQYF

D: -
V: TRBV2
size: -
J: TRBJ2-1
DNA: TGTGCCAGCAGGGGGACAAGAGAGCAGTTCTTC
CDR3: CASRGTREQFF

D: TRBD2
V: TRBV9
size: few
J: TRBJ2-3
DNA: TGTGCCAGCAGCGTTATTTTCGCGGGGGGGCAGGGAGATACGCAGTATTTT
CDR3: CASSVIFAGGQGDTQYF